This T cell receptor beta chain was sequenced for a study of shared clonotypes between healthy human individuals (dated by TCRdb to about 2020). General notes on the study: Three men and a couple of women, aged 18 to 49 years, made up the cohort. Each donor's leukapheresis produced roughly between about 0.9 and 9.5 billion PBMCs. Different laboratories and diverse techniques were used to prepare libraries and sequence TCR repertoires, to increase sequencing depth and limit assay-specific biases. For each donor, CD4 naive and CD4 memory were each given three plates, CD8 naive was given two plates, and CD8 memory was given one plate. To estimate repertoire size and how much clonotype sharing occurs between individuals, the study deeply sequenced the blood TCR repertoires of several healthy adults. The paper as a whole reports these results and caveats: Naive subsets generally had larger estimated clonotype richness than memory subsets. Higher generation probabilities were observed for clonotypes shared by all four sorted-subset donors than for non-shared clonotypes. Only blood was sampled, and tissue TCR repertoires likely differ from those in blood. The small number of donors limited the genetic and exposure-history diversity represented. Even with the large sequencing depth, rarefaction of the sorted-subset datasets indicated that sequencing was incomplete. Sharing across a few donors was observed for about 5% of naive CD4, over 3% of naive CD8, around 2.5% of memory CD4, and about 0.4% of memory CD8 clonotypes. Based on pairwise subsampling, the degree of clonotype sharing among donors was expected to be affected by sequencing depth.

Using the deep immunoSEQ assay, TCR CDR3 regions were amplified from genomic DNA by multiplex PCR. Extracted genomic DNA from each cell subset was spread evenly across all wells of several immunoSEQ 96-well plates, with each plate serving as a replicate. For sorted subsets, 200 to 250 ng of genomic DNA, equivalent to some 30,000 T cell genomes, went into each replicate PCR. Purified libraries were measured with a Qubit 3.0 fluorometer, size-checked on a Bioanalyzer 2100, and measured again with the KAPA Library Quantification kit. Every immunoSEQ 96-well plate was sequenced on a separate single-read 150-cycle Illumina NextSeq 550 flow cell. The study's own analysis went as follows. Because only junctional sequences without quality scores were contained in the immunoSEQ output, filtering matching that applied to full-length reads could not be performed. To assign V/J genes and CDR3, sequences were annotated using PyIR, a Python wrapper for IgBLAST v1.9, with IMGT germline references. Reads with weak V/J assignments (E-value above 1e-6), missing CDR3, stop codons, out-of-frame junctions, or ambiguous translated residues were removed. V3J clonotypes were defined by identical inferred V gene, J gene, and CDR3 amino acid sequence. Percentage overlap between repertoires was computed as shared unique clonotypes divided by the size of the smaller repertoire. RTK rarefaction, the Chao1 estimator, and Recon v2.1 estimates of unobserved clonotypes were used to assess repertoire richness. For all TCRbeta clonotypes obtained by the gDNA method from four donors, generation probabilities were computed with OLGA. Drawn from immuneACCESS, this table holds only the in-frame rearrangements with V and J called that TCRdb kept. Clones are partly lost; checked studies trace under half to an unresolved V gene and leave the rest unexplained. V and J calls and clone size come straight from that table; D and trimming were deduced from the DNA. The table for this sample lists 2 million to 2.5 million clones; less than 95% of them were counted only once. Together, the top ten hold around 0.4% of the sample.

From the cysteine through the phenylalanine, the CDR3 covers 9 amino acids. Only the CDR3 DNA is retained, 27 bases long and in frame from the first base. Relative to germline, V is 4 bases shorter and J is 10 bases shorter, with 7 bases between their ends. CDR1 and CDR2 are drawn from the germline V gene: SQVTM, ANQGSEA. Donors were healthy HIV-negative adults with no recently reported acute infections or vaccinations. Every donor was a Caucasian adult living in Nashville, Tennessee, USA. CD4+ T cells were enriched by magnetic negative selection, after which naive cells were positively selected on CD45RA and the negative fraction was taken as the memory subset. After blood collection by leukapheresis, PBMCs were isolated using Ficoll-Histopaque density gradient centrifugation and then cryopreserved in the vapor phase of liquid nitrogen. Analytical flow cytometry was used to check the purity and quantity of each magnetically sorted T cell population. Genomic DNA was isolated from every sorted fraction and measured by UV absorbance on a Nanodrop 2000c.

About this clone: There is no known antigen for this receptor. It has no much larger one-base neighbor in the sample; base qualities were not kept.

This clonotype originated in a man aged 18 to 30 in good health. Some clones in this sample may be carry-over from other donors' samples. Sequencing input: naive CD4+ T cells from PBMCs. This specimen's cell subset or site label, interpreted: CD45RA+ positively selected. The chain is assembled from TRBV29-1 and TRBJ1-1, with an unclear D gene assignment. The CDR3 protein sequence reads: CSVGGGAFF. Here is the DNA: TGCAGCGTTGGTGGAGGAGCTTTCTTT.